Listed here are 21 T cell receptor beta chains from one sample, sequenced in a study of cytomegalovirus exposure and HLA in healthy donors. The PCR contained 60 Vbeta and 13 Jbeta primers. TCRdb's table, derived via immunoSEQ multiplex PCR, lists solely in-frame clones and lacks some. The data contain about 180,000 clones, almost 80% of them singletons. The specimen sequenced was PBMCs. Every receptor here comes from a man aged 35-49 years in good health and CMV-seropositive.

The chain carries TRBV7-9 and TRBJ2-7; D possibly corresponds to TRBD2 (6 bases). The V end lost 2 bases, the J end lost 3 bases, and 17 bases lay between the germline ends. CDR3 length: 16 amino acids. Germline V gives CDR1 SEHNR, CDR2 FQNEAQ (reference sequence). The CDR3 loop is CASSLFGAGRNYEQYF. CDR3 nucleotides: TGTGCCAGCAGCTTATTTGGGGCGGGACGCAACTACGAGCAGTACTTC.

In its sample, this clone was seen once. The chain is built from TRBV30 and TRBJ2-3; no clear D gene. This CDR3 contains 13 residues. Germline V gene lookup returns CDR1 GTSNPN and CDR2 SVGIG (reference sequence). Trimming took 5 bases from V and 1 from J, leaving 10 bases between them. CDR3: CAWGNHGTDTQYF. Written as DNA, the CDR3 is TGTGCCTGGGGCAACCATGGCACAGATACGCAGTATTTT.

This clone was observed a handful of times. At one boundary the junction diverges from the germline segment, which might be a read error. The rearrangement uses TRBV4-1 and TRBJ1-5; D is perhaps TRBD1 (6 bases). Germline V gives CDR1 MGHRA, CDR2 YSYEKL. This CDR3 region has 14 residues. CDR3 DNA: TGTGCCAGCAGCCAAGATAAGACAGGACAGCCCCAGCATTTT. Residues: CASSQDKTGQPQHF.

V is TRBV7-2 and J is TRBJ1-5, with a weak D call TRBD1 (5 bases). Germline CDR1 reads SGHTA; CDR2 reads FQGNSA. V lost 0 bases to trimming and J lost 3 bases, with 12 bases between them. The CDR3 is made up of 16 amino acids. CDR3 amino acids: CASSLAGTAVNQPQHF. CDR3 coding DNA: TGTGCCAGCAGCTTAGCGGGGACTGCAGTCAATCAGCCCCAGCATTTT.

This chain uses TRBV19 with TRBJ2-5, with 7 bases identical to TRBD2. After removal of 1 base from V and 5 bases from J, the junction contained 13 bases not matched to a gene. Germline V CDR1 and CDR2: LNHDA, SQIVND (reference sequence). The CDR3 spans 17 residues. The CDR3 protein is CASSIGASGGPGETQYF. As DNA, the CDR3 is TGTGCCAGTAGTATAGGGGCTAGCGGAGGCCCGGGGGAGACCCAGTACTTC.

This chain joins TRBV2 and TRBJ2-1; D is unclear. From germline, CDR1 is SNHLY and CDR2 FYNNEI. The CDR3 runs to 14 residues. Trimming removed 4 bases from V and 0 bases from J, with 7 bases in between. The CDR3 loop is CASSVSSSYNEQFF. The CDR3 DNA reads TGTGCCAGCAGTGTGTCGAGCTCCTACAATGAGCAGTTCTTC.

This clone was seen just once. The V gene is TRBV9, the J gene TRBJ2-1, with 7 bases matching TRBD2. Germline trimming cut 6 bases from V and 5 bases from J; bases unmatched to any gene: 5. The CDR3 is made up of 13 amino acids. Germline loops: CDR1 SGDLS, CDR2 YYNGEE. The CDR3 region is CASTLAGDNEQFF. The CDR3 coding sequence is TGTGCCAGCACCCTGGCGGGGGACAATGAGCAGTTCTTC.

The V and J genes are TRBV11-3 and TRBJ2-5, with unresolved D. Germline CDR1 and CDR2: SGHNT and YENEEA. Trimming pared 5 bases from V and 5 bases from J, leaving 3 bases between. The CDR3 has 10 amino acids. For the CDR3, the DNA is TGTGCCAGCAGCCAGGAGACCCAGTACTTC. It is translated as CASSQETQYF.

The V and J genes are TRBV2 and TRBJ2-5; the D gene is possibly TRBD1 (6 bases). This CDR3 comprises 13 residues. In germline, CDR1 is SNHLY, CDR2 FYNNEI. Trimming cost V 10 bases and J 1 base, with 13 bases left between them. The CDR3 is CATRGAGQETQYF. The CDR3 region has the DNA TGTGCCACCAGGGGAGCAGGCCAAGAGACCCAGTACTTC.

This clone is a singleton in its sample. V usage is TRBV18 and J usage is TRBJ2-7; a possible D gene is TRBD2 (6 bases). CDR3 length: 13 residues. V was clipped by 5 bases and J by 3 bases, with 11 bases between them. Germline V gives CDR1 KGHSH, CDR2 LQKENI. The CDR3 spells CASSDRENYEQYF. In nucleotides, the CDR3 is TGTGCCAGCTCAGACCGGGAGAACTACGAGCAGTACTTC.

The V and J genes are TRBV5-6 and TRBJ2-5; D possibly corresponds to TRBD1 (7 bases). V shed 5 bases and J shed 5 bases, with 19 bases lying between them. The V gene's germline CDR1 is SGHDT and CDR2 YYEEEE. This CDR3 has 15 residues. This CDR3 is CASSFGGRGQETQYF. The CDR3 DNA reads as TGTGCCAGCAGTTTCGGGGGAAGGGGGCAGGAGACCCAGTACTTC.

J is TRBJ2-7 and V is TRBV5-6, with 9 nucleotides matching TRBD1. This CDR3 has 13 residues. Germline CDR1 and CDR2: SGHDT and YYEEEE. Trimming took 4 bases from V and 8 from J; bases not matched to a gene: 7. The CDR3 region is CASSPGTGFKQYF. CDR3 nucleotide sequence: TGTGCCAGCAGCCCCGGGACAGGGTTCAAGCAGTACTTC.

This chain joins TRBV5-1 and TRBJ2-7, with D possibly being TRBD2 (6 bases). CDR1 and CDR2 (germline): SGHRS, YFSETQ. The CDR3 has 14 amino acids. V was shortened by 4 bases and J by 0 bases, with 11 bases between the two germline ends. The CDR3 here is CASSARRDSYEQYF. Here the CDR3 DNA reads TGCGCCAGCAGCGCCCGGCGGGACTCCTACGAGCAGTACTTC.

This clone was seen a few times. Written as DNA, the CDR3 is TGTGCCAGCGTCGGGACAGGGCAATCTGGGGCCAACGTCCTGACTTTC. It specifies CASVGTGQSGANVLTF. The V call is TRBV27, the J call TRBJ2-6; 9 bases match TRBD1. This CDR3 is built from 16 residues. Germline V gives CDR1 MNHEY, CDR2 SMNVEV (reference sequence). The V gene end was trimmed by 8 bases and the J gene end by 1 base; junction bases not matched to a gene: 6. The full variable domain, with the rest looked up from reference TRBV27 and TRBJ2-6, is EAQVTQNPRYLITVTGKKLTVTCSQNMNHEYMSWYRQDPGLGLRQIYYSMNVEVTDKGDVPEGYKVSRKEKRNFPLILESPSPNQTSLYFCASVGTGQSGANVLTFGAGSRLTVL.

The V and J genes are TRBV15 and TRBJ1-5, with TRBD1 matching 7 bases. The germline V gene encodes CDR1 LNHNV and CDR2 YYDKDF (reference sequence). CDR3 length: 17 residues. The junction had 11 bases not matched to a gene; V was cut back by 2 bases and J by 4 bases. Written as DNA, the CDR3 is TGTGCCACCAGCAGACTTCCTCGGGCAGGGGGGAATCAGCCCCAGCATTTT. It yields the protein CATSRLPRAGGNQPQHF.

This clone came up a few times. This chain uses TRBV6-6 with TRBJ2-2; a possible D gene is TRBD2 (5 bases). The CDR3 covers 12 residues. Looked up from germline, CDR1 is MNHNY and CDR2 is SVGAGI (reference sequence). Deletions cut 11 bases from V and 7 bases from J, with 14 bases between. CDR3 DNA: TGTGCCGGAAGGGCGGGCTTCGGGGAGCTGTTTTTT. Its protein is CAGRAGFGELFF.

The CDR3 sequence is CASSGIAGVPSDTQYF. The CDR3 DNA follows: TGTGCCAGCAGCGGGATAGCGGGAGTCCCCTCAGATACGCAGTATTTT. The genes are TRBV9 and TRBJ2-3, with TRBD2 matching over 9 bases. J lost 4 bases, V lost 3 bases, and 9 bases had no gene match. This CDR3 spans 16 amino acids. Germline assignment: CDR1 SGDLS and CDR2 YYNGEE. Complete variable domain (other parts from reference TRBV9 and TRBJ2-3): DSGVTQTPKHLITATGQRVTLRCSPRSGDLSVYWYQQSLDQGLQFLIQYYNGEERAKGNILERFSAQQFPDLHSELNLSSLELGDSALYFCASSGIAGVPSDTQYFGPGTRLTVL.

CDR3 residues: CASSPRTEGYEKLFF. CDR3 bases: TGTGCCAGCAGTCCCCGGACAGAGGGGTATGAAAAACTGTTTTTT. This chain joins TRBV27 and TRBJ1-4; D might be TRBD1 (6 bases). Per germline, CDR1 MNHEY and CDR2 SMNVEV (reference sequence). The V end was cut by 5 bases, the J end by 6 bases, with 16 bases between. CDR3 length: 15 amino acids.

This chain links TRBV18 with TRBJ2-1, with TRBD2 identical over 10 bases. This CDR3 has 16 amino acids. Germline assignment: CDR1 KGHSH and CDR2 LQKENI. Unmatched junction bases numbered 5, after V lost 1 base and J lost 5 bases. The CDR3 nucleotides are TGTGCCAGCTCACCACAAGCCGGACTAGCGGACAATGAGCAGTTCTTC. Amino acids: CASSPQAGLADNEQFF.

The CDR3 coding sequence is TGTGCCAGCAGCACACCCTTTGAAAAACTGTTTTTT. This gives the protein CASSTPFEKLFF. The chain joins TRBV7-9 to TRBJ1-4; no reliable D call. The CDR3 has 12 residues. Trimming cost V 5 bases and J 7 bases, with 8 bases left between them. Germline lookup yields CDR1 SEHNR and CDR2 FQNEAQ (reference sequence).

This clone was counted only a few times. The V gene is TRBV5-1, the J gene TRBJ2-7, with 8 bases that match TRBD1. The CDR3 length is 14 residues. The V gene's germline CDR1 is SGHRS and CDR2 YFSETQ. The junction had 1 base not matched to a gene; V was cut back by 0 bases and J by 2 bases. As DNA, the CDR3 is TGCGCCAGCAGCTTGGAGGGACAGGCCTACGAGCAGTACTTC. Translating it yields CASSLEGQAYEQYF.